Below, one T cell receptor (beta chain) is given with its context. The antigen remains unidentified. From the roughly 110-subject validation cohort, which was separate from the approximately 700-subject first cohort, the donors were drawn. This specimen belongs to a study of cytomegalovirus exposure and HLA in healthy donors. Points from the study as a whole: Subsequent analysis revealed that first-cohort TCR clusters tended to co-occur in the approximately 120 validation repertoires. Rare TCR sequences dominated, though some public TCRs recurred in many donors. Cytomegalovirus association was assigned to approximately 180 TCR beta chains.

The data were produced by immunoSEQ multiplex PCR, yet TCRdb's version contains in-frame clones alone and is incomplete. The sample includes 85,000 to 120,000 clones, about 95% of them seen just once. V was shortened by 0 bases and J by 3 bases, with 23 bases between the two germline ends. CDR1 is SGHVS, CDR2 FQNEAQ, per germline. The CDR3 sequence is 19 residues long. The specimen was PBMCs. This receptor was obtained from a woman aged 18-30 years in good health and CMV-seronegative. The chain employs TRBV7-8 and TRBJ2-5; possibly TRBD2 for D (6 bases). CDR3 region: CASSLAVVPLAGREETQYF. The CDR3 DNA reads TGTGCCAGCAGCTTAGCGGTCGTTCCTTTGGCGGGGCGGGAAGAGACCCAGTACTTC. Full variable domain (outside the CDR3, taken from reference TRBV7-8 and TRBJ2-5): GAGVSQSPRYKVAKRGQDVALRCDPISGHVSLFWYQQALGQGPEFLTYFQNEAQLDKSGLPSDRFFAERPEGSVSTLKIQRTQQEDSAVYLCASSLAVVPLAGREETQYFGPGTRLLVL.